There are a few counts of the clone carrying this T cell receptor beta chain. Authors of the study amplified TCR beta CDR3 regions from RNA transcripts. In the first-round RT-PCR of the TCR CDR3, the HTBI primer set was used. TCRdb called the multiplex PCR reads again in MiXCR, with one record for every CDR3 protein. Counted here are around 340,000 distinct CDR3 sequences, approximately 14% occurring once; the ten biggest clones make up approximately 25%. The data stem from a study of T cells in Graves' hyperthyroidism and ophthalmopathy. Per the germline V gene, CDR1 is SGHDN and CDR2 is FVKESK. The CDR3 consists of 12 residues. Trimming pared 1 base from V and 7 bases from J, leaving 5 bases between.

This clonotype was obtained from a woman in her twenties or thirties with Graves' hyperthyroidism. Sequencing was performed on blood. J is TRBJ1-3 and V is TRBV14; D unclear. The CDR3 sequence: CASSQVRNTIYF. The CDR3 DNA follows: TGTGCCAGCAGCCAAGTCAGGAACACCATATATTTT.